This T cell receptor (beta chain) emerged from a study of T cell responses to AZD1222 COVID-19 vaccine. Trimming removed 0 bases at V and 9 bases at J, with 9 bases between. CDR3 length: 14 amino acids. From germline, CDR1 is LGHDT and CDR2 YNNKEL (reference sequence). Clones were sequenced by immunoSEQ multiplex PCR, and TCRdb holds only the in-frame ones, with some missing. The sample holds tens of thousands of clones, roughly 90% seen once. The TCR sequence derives from an adult in good health. The chain recombines TRBV3-1 (or the pseudogene TRBV3-2) with TRBJ1-6; D gene uncertain. Sample: peripheral blood, taken on day 0 of AZD1222 vaccination. CDR3 sequence: CASSQETFTSPLHF. The CDR3 nucleotides are TGTGCCAGCAGCCAAGAAACATTTACTTCACCCCTCCACTTT.